Shown below are 7 T cell receptor beta chains from a single sample sequenced in a study of OX40 agonist ivuxolimab in advanced cancers. Measured with immunoSEQ multiplex PCR; TCRdb has only the in-frame clones, and not every one. The repertoire holds roughly 140,000 clones, 90% to 95% seen once, with approximately 0.3% in the top ten. Here the sequenced sample was CD4+ or CD8+ T cells sorted from blood, taken in a trial of the OX40 agonist ivuxolimab. The receptors derive from an adult with an advanced solid tumor such as melanoma, head and neck, liver or kidney cancer.

V and J are TRBV6-1 and TRBJ2-7, with 9 bases identical to TRBD1. Germline loops: CDR1 MNHNS, CDR2 SASEGT. The CDR3 consists of 14 residues. V lost 5 bases and J lost 6; bases outside the gene matches: 8. The DNA of the CDR3 is TGTGCCAGCAGTACAACAACAGGGGGCCTCGAGCAGTACTTC. Its translation is CASSTTTGGLEQYF.

This clone appeared a single time. The chain combines TRBV19 with TRBJ2-3; D assignment may be TRBD1 or TRBD2 (6 bases each). The CDR3 sequence is 16 residues long. The germline V and J ends were trimmed by 5 bases and 1 base, with 16 bases remaining between them. Germline CDR1 is LNHDA and CDR2 is SQIVND (reference sequence). The CDR3 DNA reads TGTGCCAGTAGTTTACGAGCGGAGGGGGGCACAGATACGCAGTATTTT. Protein product: CASSLRAEGGTDTQYF. The complete variable domain, with remaining parts taken from reference TRBV19 and TRBJ2-3, reads DGGITQSPKYLFRKEGQNVTLSCEQNLNHDAMYWYRQDPGQGLRLIYYSQIVNDFQKGDIAEGYSVSREKKESFPLTVTSAQKNPTAFYLCASSLRAEGGTDTQYFGPGTRLTVL.

This clone was detected once. This chain joins TRBV9 and TRBJ2-2, with 12 positions matching TRBD2. The CDR3 is made up of 18 amino acids. V dropped 0 bases and J dropped 4; count of bases not matched to a gene: 7. CDR1 SGDLS and CDR2 YYNGEE come from the germline V gene. CDR3 sequence (DNA): TGTGCCAGCAGCGTAGGCCTAGCGGGAGGGCCGATCACCGGGGAGCTGTTTTTT. The encoded protein is CASSVGLAGGPITGELFF.

This clone has just one count. The CDR3 coding sequence is TGCGCCAGCAGCTCTCCTAGCGGGAGGGTCGACGAGCAGTACTTC. This translates into CASSSPSGRVDEQYF. The chain is built from TRBV5-1 and TRBJ2-7, with TRBD2 identical over 12 bases. V shed 3 bases and J 5 bases; nucleotides not matched to a gene: 6. Germline V gene data show CDR1 as SGHRS and CDR2 as YFSETQ. This CDR3 has 15 residues.

The chain joins TRBV19 to TRBJ2-1, with D unresolved. Between the trimmed V and J ends, which lost 3 bases and 4 bases, there was a span of 7 bases. From germline, CDR1 is LNHDA and CDR2 SQIVND (reference sequence). The length of the CDR3 is 13 residues. CDR3 loop: CASSMPQYNEQFF. The DNA of the CDR3 is TGTGCCAGTAGTATGCCACAGTACAATGAGCAGTTCTTC.

The chain uses TRBV6-5 and TRBJ2-7, with D possibly TRBD2 on 6 matching bases. V was shortened by 7 bases and J by 0 bases, with 16 bases between the two germline ends. The CDR3 totals 15 residues. Germline CDR1 MNHEY, CDR2 SVGAGI. The CDR3 loop is CASIGRAGPSYEQYF. CDR3 sequence (DNA): TGTGCCAGCATTGGGCGGGCGGGACCCTCCTACGAGCAGTACTTC.

The chain links TRBV10-1 to TRBJ2-3, with D maybe TRBD2 (7 bases). V lost 6 bases to trimming and J lost 6 bases, with 19 bases between them. The CDR3 has 15 residues. CDR1 is WNHNN, CDR2 SYGVQD, per germline (reference sequence). The CDR3 reads CASSDLGGPVDTQYF. In nucleotides, the CDR3 is TGCGCCAGCAGCGATCTCGGGGGGCCGGTGGATACGCAGTATTTT.